One and the same sample provided the 26 T cell receptor beta chains below, sequenced in a study of PD-L1 blockade in urothelial cancer. The time point was: pretreatment peripheral blood. TCRdb's table, derived via immunoSEQ multiplex PCR, lists solely in-frame clones and lacks some. The table lists tens of thousands of clones, almost 90% of them singletons. This specimen consisted of PBMCs, obtained around atezolizumab (anti-PD-L1) treatment. These TCRs come from a man aged 60-69 years with urothelial cancer.

The gene calls are TRBV4-1 and TRBJ1-1, with TRBD1 matching 8 bases. The CDR3 loop spans 15 amino acids. V shed 4 bases and J 1 base; nucleotides not matched to a gene: 5. The germline V gene has CDR1 MGHRA and CDR2 YSYEKL. CDR3 DNA sequence: TGCGCCAGCAGCCCGGCACAGGGGGGGAACACTGAAGCTTTCTTT. This encodes CASSPAQGGNTEAFF.

The rearrangement uses TRBV5-1 and TRBJ1-6; 8 positions agree with TRBD1. The CDR3 is 14 residues long. The V segment lost 4 bases and the J segment 7 bases; nucleotides outside the gene matches: 4. Germline lookup yields CDR1 SGHRS and CDR2 YFSETQ. The CDR3 DNA reads TGCGCCAGCAGCCTTGACAGGGGAAATTCACCCCTCCACTTT. Translation gives CASSLDRGNSPLHF.

The J gene is TRBJ2-2, the V gene TRBV4-2; 12 nucleotides agree with TRBD2. V lost 4 bases to trimming and J lost 5 bases; unmatched junction nucleotides: 5. CDR1 LGHNA and CDR2 YNFKEQ come from the germline V gene. This CDR3 has 16 residues. The CDR3 bases are TGTGCCAGCAGCCCTAGCGGGGGGGGCGGAACCGGGGAGCTGTTTTTT. This translates into CASSPSGGGGTGELFF.

The chain recombines TRBV19 with TRBJ2-3; 14 positions agree with TRBD2. CDR1 is LNHDA, CDR2 SQIVND, per germline (reference sequence). J was trimmed by 0 bases and V by 4 bases; bases with no gene match: 9. The length of the CDR3 is 19 residues. CDR3 region: CASSNSGTSGGTSTDTQYF. The CDR3 nucleotides read TGTGCCAGTAGTAATTCCGGGACTAGCGGGGGAACTAGCACAGATACGCAGTATTTT.

The V and J genes are TRBV19 and TRBJ1-5; 9 bases match TRBD1. The CDR3 contains 13 residues. Germline V lookup: CDR1 LNHDA, CDR2 SQIVND (reference sequence). V trimming: 9 bases; J trimming: 7 bases; junction bases outside the gene matches: 7. The CDR3 sequence: CASRGQGSQPQHF. For the CDR3, the DNA is TGTGCCAGCCGGGGACAGGGTAGCCAGCCCCAGCATTTT. The variable domain in full, with the rest retrieved from reference TRBV19 and TRBJ1-5, is DGGITQSPKYLFRKEGQNVTLSCEQNLNHDAMYWYRQDPGQGLRLIYYSQIVNDFQKGDIAEGYSVSREKKESFPLTVTSAQKNPTAFYLCASRGQGSQPQHFGDGTRLSIL.

The CDR3 protein is CASSPLDGGGPDTQYF. CDR3 coding DNA: TGTGCCAGCAGCCCCCTAGACGGGGGGGGCCCAGATACGCAGTATTTT. The gene calls are TRBV9 and TRBJ2-3, with 8 bases that match TRBD2. The V gene end was trimmed by 4 bases and the J gene end by 4 bases; junction bases not matched to a gene: 11. The CDR3 length is 16 residues. Germline V gene data show CDR1 as SGDLS and CDR2 as YYNGEE.

In regard to this clone: The same CDR3 also results from other DNA sequences found in this sample. The chain has TRBV30 and TRBJ2-7; no clear D. Trimming removed 2 bases from V and 4 bases from J, with 12 bases in between. This CDR3 is built from 13 residues. Germline CDR1 and CDR2: GTSNPN and SVGIG (reference sequence). The CDR3 loop reads CAWSLGQAYEQYF. CDR3 nucleotide sequence: TGTGCCTGGAGTCTGGGTCAGGCATACGAGCAGTACTTC. Based on the CDR3 plus reference TRBV30 and TRBJ2-7, the full variable domain is SQTIHQWPATLVQPVGSPLSLECTVEGTSNPNLYWYRQAAGRGLQLLFYSVGIGQISSEVPQNLSASRPQDRQFILSSKKLLLSDSGFYLCAWSLGQAYEQYFGPGTRLTVT.

The gene calls are TRBV28 and TRBJ1-5; 9 nucleotides line up with TRBD1. CDR1 is MDHEN and CDR2 is SYDVKM in the germline V gene. V was pared by 4 bases and J by 1 base, with 2 bases of the junction left unmatched. The CDR3 is made up of 15 amino acids. CDR3 region: CASSSGQGSNQPQHF. Here the CDR3 DNA reads TGTGCCAGCAGTTCCGGACAGGGGAGCAATCAGCCCCAGCATTTT.

This chain links TRBV4-2 with TRBJ1-4; 7 bases align to TRBD1. The CDR3 runs to 16 residues. The J segment lost 10 bases and the V segment lost 1 base, leaving 12 bases of the junction unmatched. Germline V gives CDR1 LGHNA, CDR2 YNFKEQ. Here the CDR3 reads CASSQAGGDRGGKLFF. The CDR3 DNA reads as TGTGCCAGCAGCCAAGCCGGGGGGGACAGAGGAGGAAAACTGTTTTTT.

The rearrangement joins TRBV6-5 to TRBJ2-1; TRBD1 matches at 8 bases. The CDR3 runs 12 residues. Looked up from germline, CDR1 is MNHEY and CDR2 is SVGAGI. Unmatched junction bases numbered 7, after V lost 5 bases and J lost 13 bases. The CDR3 spells CASSDGQGEQFF. CDR3 DNA sequence: TGTGCCAGCAGTGACGGACAGGGTGAACAGTTCTTC.

The chain is built from TRBV14 and TRBJ2-1; TRBD2 might be the D (5 bases). V was shortened by 2 bases and J by 10 bases, with 15 bases between the two germline ends. Per germline, CDR1 SGHDN and CDR2 FVKESK. This CDR3 comprises 14 residues. Here the CDR3 reads CASSQLNGGLEQFF. The CDR3 DNA follows: TGTGCCAGCAGCCAACTCAATGGAGGTTTGGAGCAGTTCTTC.

The rearrangement joins TRBV5-6 to TRBJ2-6; 9 bases line up with TRBD1. The CDR3 contains 19 residues. Germline assignment: CDR1 SGHDT and CDR2 YYEEEE. Losses at the gene ends were 0 bases for V and 0 bases for J; bases not matched to a gene: 7. The CDR3 DNA reads as TGTGCCAGCAGCTTGGTGGACAGGGGCCCTATCTCTGGGGCCAACGTCCTGACTTTC. This sequence encodes CASSLVDRGPISGANVLTF.

The V gene is TRBV18, the J gene TRBJ2-1; 11 nucleotides line up with TRBD2. V dropped 5 bases and J dropped 7; count of bases not matched to a gene: 7. This CDR3 has 15 residues. Germline CDR1 is KGHSH and CDR2 is LQKENI. CDR3 DNA: TGTGCCAGCTCAGAAACTAGCGGGGGCCGGAATGAGCAGTTCTTC. It specifies CASSETSGGRNEQFF.

The chain links TRBV10-1 to TRBJ2-3; D uncertain. CDR3 length: 13 residues. The ends were cut back, 3 bases at V and 0 bases at J, with 4 bases in the middle. Germline V gives CDR1 WNHNN, CDR2 SYGVQD (reference sequence). The CDR3 DNA is TGCGCCAGCAGTGACGGTAGCACAGATACGCAGTATTTT. It yields the protein CASSDGSTDTQYF.

The V call is TRBV5-1, the J call TRBJ2-7, with 9 bases matching TRBD1. Germline CDR1 SGHRS, CDR2 YFSETQ. After removal of 6 bases from V and 2 bases from J, the junction contained 3 bases not matched to a gene. The CDR3 runs 13 residues. The CDR3 region is CASKRTGAYEQYF. Written as DNA, the CDR3 is TGCGCCAGCAAAAGGACAGGGGCCTACGAGCAGTACTTC.

V and J are TRBV6-1 and TRBJ2-7, with 7 positions matching TRBD1. The length of the CDR3 is 13 residues. CDR1 and CDR2 from the germline V gene are MNHNS and SASEGT. J lost 3 bases, V lost 6 bases, and 5 bases had no gene match. Here the CDR3 DNA reads TGTGCCAGCAGGGTTACAGGGGTCTACGAGCAGTACTTC. Translation: CASRVTGVYEQYF.

The J gene is TRBJ1-4, the V gene TRBV19, with 7 bases aligning to TRBD1. V was clipped by 5 bases and J by 7 bases; unmatched bases: 10. There are 15 residues in the CDR3. The germline V gene encodes CDR1 LNHDA and CDR2 SQIVND (reference sequence). Here the CDR3 reads CASSGLQGGGEKLFF. CDR3 nucleotide sequence: TGTGCCAGTAGTGGTCTTCAGGGGGGCGGTGAAAAACTGTTTTTT.

The table lists this clone with a few counts. This CDR3 is also generated by other DNA sequences in the sample. The chain carries TRBV13 and TRBJ2-7; possible D gene TRBD1, 5 bases. V was shortened by 2 bases and J by 2 bases, with 10 bases between the two germline ends. Germline loops: CDR1 PRHDT, CDR2 FYEKMQ (reference sequence). The CDR3 loop spans 14 amino acids. CDR3 loop: CASSLQGGAYEQYF. CDR3 in DNA: TGTGCCAGCAGCTTACAGGGTGGCGCCTACGAGCAGTACTTC.

V is TRBV5-4 and J is TRBJ2-5; TRBD2 matches 7 bases. The CDR3 has 14 residues. Looked up from germline, CDR1 is SGHNT and CDR2 is YYREEE (reference sequence). The V gene end was trimmed by 4 bases and the J gene end by 3 bases; junction bases not matched to a gene: 6. CDR3 protein: CASSPVAGEETQYF. The CDR3 region has the DNA TGTGCCAGCAGCCCGGTGGCGGGAGAAGAGACCCAGTACTTC.

This clone came up once. The rearrangement joins TRBV19 to TRBJ1-5; TRBD1 is a possible D gene (6 bases). V was cut by 6 bases and J by 0 bases, with 15 bases left in between. Germline-derived CDR1 and CDR2 are LNHDA and SQIVND (reference sequence). This CDR3 is built from 16 residues. The CDR3 nucleotides read TGTGCCAGTAGAAGGGCAGGGGATTATAGCAATCAGCCCCAGCATTTT. Amino acids: CASRRAGDYSNQPQHF.

V is TRBV5-6 and J is TRBJ2-3; TRBD2 matches 11 bases. Per germline, CDR1 SGHDT and CDR2 YYEEEE. V lost 1 base to trimming and J lost 5 bases; unmatched junction nucleotides: 6. The CDR3 consists of 16 residues. The CDR3 DNA follows: TGTGCCAGCAGCTTGAGGCTAGCGGGAGGCCGAGATACGCAGTATTTT. Amino acid sequence: CASSLRLAGGRDTQYF.

The genes are TRBV19 and TRBJ1-5, with 9 bases fitting TRBD1. CDR3 length: 14 amino acids. Looked up from germline, CDR1 is LNHDA and CDR2 is SQIVND (reference sequence). J lost 4 bases, V lost 7 bases, and 5 bases had no gene match. This chain's CDR3 is CASTDRGGNQPQHF. CDR3 coding DNA: TGTGCCAGTACGGACAGGGGAGGTAATCAGCCCCAGCATTTT.

Here the CDR3 DNA reads TGTGCCAGCAGCTCCCTAACTAACGGGGAGCTGTTTTTT. Residues: CASSSLTNGELFF. The rearrangement joins TRBV7-6 to TRBJ2-2; D call uncertain. The CDR3 sequence is 13 residues long. The V and J ends lost 4 bases and 7 bases respectively, with 10 bases between them. CDR1 is SGHVS, CDR2 FNYEAQ, per germline.

This sequence joins TRBV5-8 and TRBJ2-3, with 8 bases that match TRBD2. V dropped 2 bases and J dropped 3; count of bases not matched to a gene: 5. The CDR3 is 15 residues long. Per germline, CDR1 SGHTS and CDR2 YDEGEE. CDR3 DNA sequence: TGTGCCAGCAGCTTCGAGGGACTAGTAACAGATACGCAGTATTTT. Protein sequence: CASSFEGLVTDTQYF.

The chain is built from TRBV5-1 and TRBJ1-2; 7 bases align to TRBD1. Germline V gene lookup returns CDR1 SGHRS and CDR2 YFSETQ. Trimming cost V 0 bases and J 3 bases; bases outside gene matches: 5. The CDR3 loop spans 15 amino acids. CDR3 coding DNA: TGCGCCAGCAGCTTGGGCCCAGGGGGAGACTATGGCTACACCTTC. Its translation is CASSLGPGGDYGYTF.

This chain uses TRBV10-3 with TRBJ2-3; TRBD2 matches at 15 bases. This CDR3 contains 16 residues. J gave up 5 bases and V 7 bases, and 7 bases lay outside the gene matches. Germline CDR1 reads ENHRY; CDR2 reads SYGVKD. The CDR3 reads CAIKGTSGRSGDTQYF. In nucleotides, the CDR3 is TGTGCCATCAAAGGGACTAGCGGGAGGTCCGGAGATACGCAGTATTTT.